These 4 T cell receptor beta chains were sequenced from one sample in a study of T cells after posttransplantation cyclophosphamide. Measured with immunoSEQ multiplex PCR; TCRdb has only the in-frame clones, and not every one. This table has 66,000 or so clones, just over 90% appearing once. The sequenced material came from PBMCs. These receptors originate from a woman in her thirties in good health and a related stem cell transplant donor.

The rearrangement joins TRBV7-9 to TRBJ2-6, with D perhaps given as TRBD1 or TRBD2 (6 bases each). The CDR3 length is 17 residues. CDR1 is SEHNR, CDR2 FQNEAQ, per germline (reference sequence). V lost 2 bases to trimming and J lost 4 bases, with 15 bases between them. The CDR3 nucleotides are TGTGCCAGCAGCTTACCTCCGGGGGCGCCCGGGGCCAACGTCCTGACTTTC. This sequence encodes CASSLPPGAPGANVLTF.

The chain combines TRBV7-3 with TRBJ2-7, with 9 nucleotides matching TRBD1. Trimming took 5 bases from V and 5 from J; bases not matched to a gene: 4. The CDR3 runs to 13 residues. Germline values: CDR1 SGHTA, CDR2 FQGTGA. CDR3 sequence: CASSPTGGNEQYF. CDR3 nucleotides: TGTGCCAGCAGCCCAACAGGGGGCAACGAGCAGTACTTC.

The rearrangement joins TRBV7-9 to TRBJ2-3, with a weak D call TRBD1 (5 bases). The CDR3 runs 14 residues. The V end lost 3 bases, the J end lost 2 bases, and 9 bases lay between the germline ends. Germline CDR1 SEHNR, CDR2 FQNEAQ (reference sequence). The CDR3 here is CASSLSGHTDTQYF. The CDR3 region has the DNA TGTGCCAGCAGCTTGTCAGGGCACACAGATACGCAGTATTTT.

V gene TRBV7-2 combines with J gene TRBJ2-3, with 7 bases identical to TRBD1. Germline V gene sequence: CDR1 SGHTA, CDR2 FQGNSA. This CDR3 region has 15 residues. J lost 3 bases, V lost 2 bases, and 5 bases had no gene match. CDR3 in amino acids: CASSLSRTGTDTQYF. In nucleotides, the CDR3 is TGTGCCAGCAGCTTATCCCGGACAGGAACAGATACGCAGTATTTT. Supplemented by reference TRBV7-2 and TRBJ2-3, the full variable domain reads GAGVSQSPSNKVTEKGKDVELRCDPISGHTALYWYRQSLGQGLEFLIYFQGNSAPDKSGLPSDRFSAERTGGSVSTLTIQRTQQEDSAVYLCASSLSRTGTDTQYFGPGTRLTVL.